The TCR beta chain under discussion was sequenced for a study of beta chain bispecific antibodies for T cell cancers. Study-wide context: TRBV sequencing of surviving healthy T cells measured each family's depletion.

This clonotype appeared many times. Its antigen remains unidentified. Study conclusions and caveats: In these mixed samples, most targeted TRBV reads derived from the leukemia cell line. Versus anti-CD19, anti-TRBV12 exposure cut the TRBV12-3 share of TRBV signal by 97% to 99%.

The CDR3 sequence is 14 residues long. The germline CDR1 and CDR2 sequences are LNHDA and SQIVND (reference sequence). The V segment lost 8 bases and the J segment 5 bases; nucleotides outside the gene matches: 8. Expansion lasted 2 to 4 days, with either anti-CD3 antibody OKT3 or CD3/CD28 beads. Each coculture: roughly 50,000 target cells, roughly 50,000 normal T cells, bispecific antibody. TCRdb re-called the 5' RACE reads through MiXCR, storing one row per CDR3 protein. Of some 9,000 distinct CDR3 sequences listed, around 2.3% were seen once; the top ten hold over 60%. The receptor's source is a human donor in good health. Some clones in this sample may be carry-over from other donors' samples. The sample here was T cells from a healthy donor cultured with Jurkat leukemia cells, taken from a culture containing an anti-CD19 bispecific antibody. The chain carries TRBV19 and TRBJ1-1; 10 bases are shared with TRBD1. CDR3 sequence (DNA): TGTGCCAGTTATACCGGGACAGGGGTTACTGAAGCTTTCTTT. It codes for CASYTGTGVTEAFF.